This is a list of T cell receptor beta chains from one sample in a study of blood T cell repertoires in COVID-19. Some clones are missing from TCRdb's copy, which holds only in-frame ones; the method was immunoSEQ multiplex PCR. There are 300,000 to 350,000 clones in the sample; roughly 87% occur only once, and just over 9.5% lies in the top ten. The specimen sequenced was peripheral blood. These TCRs come from a man between 25 and 39 years old with COVID-19, enrolled during active disease. The CDR3 runs from the conserved cysteine through the conserved F or W. Each record gives: V gene, clone size, J gene, D gene, CDR3 protein, CDR3 DNA. The D gene is left open where the match is weak. A clone size is listed for some rows: how often the clone was seen (once, few, many), or a class if it is expanded.

TRBV19	NA	TRBJ1-6	TRBD1	CASSISGTVSPLHF	TGTGCCAGTAGTATATCCGGGACAGTTTCACCCCTCCACTTT
TRBV10-3	NA	TRBJ2-1	NA	CAINQGGRAEQFF	TGTGCCATCAACCAAGGGGGACGGGCTGAGCAGTTCTTC
TRBV18	few	TRBJ1-2	NA	CASSPAEAYGYTF	TGTGCCAGCTCACCGGCGGAGGCTTATGGCTACACCTTC
TRBV19	NA	TRBJ2-7	NA	CASSTTGQHSYEQYF	TGTGCCAGTAGTACGACTGGACAGCACTCCTACGAGCAGTACTTC
TRBV6-5	NA	TRBJ2-7	NA	CASVRTGTYEQYF	TGTGCCAGCGTTCGGACGGGGACCTACGAGCAGTACTTC
TRBV19	NA	TRBJ2-2	TRBD2	CASSRRSPGLAGGDTGELFF	TGTGCCAGTAGTAGAAGAAGTCCGGGACTAGCGGGAGGTGATACCGGGGAGCTGTTTTTT
TRBV7-9	NA	TRBJ1-2	NA	CASSFHSPRGYGYTF	TGTGCCAGCAGCTTTCATTCCCCCAGGGGCTATGGCTACACCTTC
TRBV7-8	NA	TRBJ2-7	TRBD1	CASSSGGSGEQYF	TGTGCCAGCAGCTCAGGGGGATCGGGCGAGCAGTACTTC
TRBV14	NA	TRBJ2-5	TRBD1	CASSQQGEETQYF	TGTGCCAGCAGCCAACAGGGGGAAGAGACCCAGTACTTC
TRBV6-2/TRBV6-3	NA	TRBJ2-1	TRBD1	CASSARDRVLVEQFF	TGTGCCAGCAGCGCCCGGGACAGGGTTCTCGTTGAGCAGTTCTTC
TRBV14	NA	TRBJ1-1	TRBD1	CASSHSWTGGYTEAFF	TGTGCCAGCAGCCACTCCTGGACAGGGGGCTACACTGAAGCTTTCTTT
TRBV28	NA	TRBJ1-2	TRBD1	CASRELGTGRYYGYTF	TGTGCCAGCAGAGAGCTTGGGACAGGGAGGTACTATGGCTACACCTTC
TRBV27	once	TRBJ1-2	TRBD1	CASRSTGGYTF	TGTGCCAGCAGATCGACAGGGGGCTACACCTTC
TRBV3-1/TRBV3-2	NA	TRBJ2-3	TRBD2	CASSQVGGGGTDTQYF	TGTGCCAGCAGCCAAGTCGGGGGAGGGGGCACAGATACGCAGTATTTT
TRBV9	NA	TRBJ2-7	NA	CASSVEYGEQYF	TGTGCCAGCAGCGTAGAATACGGCGAGCAGTACTTC
TRBV19	few	TRBJ2-3	NA	CASSIRPLGTDTQYF	TGTGCCAGTAGTATCAGGCCCCTGGGCACAGATACGCAGTATTTT
TRBV5-6	NA	TRBJ1-5	NA	CASSLGTNQPQHF	TGTGCCAGCAGCTTGGGGACTAATCAGCCCCAGCATTTT
TRBV19	NA	TRBJ2-1	NA	CASSIGVGEQFF	TGTGCCAGTAGTATAGGGGTCGGGGAGCAGTTCTTC
TRBV3-1/TRBV3-2	NA	TRBJ2-5	TRBD2	CASSPRGGGGETQYF	TGTGCCAGCAGCCCCCGCGGCGGGGGAGGAGAGACCCAGTACTTC
TRBV3-1/TRBV3-2	NA	TRBJ2-4	TRBD1	CASSHRQGLQYF	TGTGCCAGCAGCCACAGACAGGGGCTCCAGTACTTC
TRBV5-1	once	TRBJ2-2	TRBD2	CASSETSGSDTGELFF	TGCGCCAGCAGCGAAACTAGCGGGAGTGACACCGGGGAGCTGTTTTTT
TRBV2	NA	TRBJ2-7	TRBD2	CASSAGGVYEQYF	TGTGCCAGCAGTGCTGGGGGGGTCTACGAGCAGTACTTC
TRBV3-1/TRBV3-2	NA	TRBJ2-5	TRBD2	CASSRRGEETQYF	TGTGCCAGCAGCCGACGGGGGGAAGAGACCCAGTACTTC
TRBV19	NA	TRBJ2-1	NA	CASSPTPIRPSNEQFF	TGTGCCAGTAGTCCGACTCCCATAAGGCCTAGCAATGAGCAGTTCTTC
TRBV5-4	NA	TRBJ2-7	TRBD1	CASSSQQGSYEQYF	TGTGCCAGCAGCTCCCAACAGGGGTCCTACGAGCAGTACTTC
TRBV28	NA	TRBJ2-7	NA	CASSIPMYEQYF	TGTGCCAGCAGTATTCCCATGTACGAGCAGTACTTC
TRBV7-2	NA	TRBJ2-3	NA	CASSPLLGTDTQYF	TGTGCCAGCAGCCCGTTACTCGGCACAGATACGCAGTATTTT
TRBV4-1	NA	TRBJ2-5	TRBD1	CASSRGTGGPGGKETQYF	TGCGCCAGCAGCCGAGGGACAGGGGGCCCAGGCGGGAAAGAGACCCAGTACTTC
TRBV29-1	few	TRBJ2-2	NA	CSAIVRQNTGELFF	TGCAGCGCCATCGTGCGACAAAACACCGGGGAGCTGTTTTTT
TRBV6-6	NA	TRBJ1-5	NA	CASSFASTHQPQHF	TGTGCCAGCAGTTTTGCTAGTACTCATCAGCCCCAGCATTTT
TRBV4-3	NA	TRBJ2-1	NA	CASSQDRSRYNEQFF	TGCGCCAGCAGCCAAGATCGTTCACGGTACAATGAGCAGTTCTTC
TRBV9	NA	TRBJ1-3	TRBD1	CASSPRTGNGNTIYF	TGTGCCAGCAGCCCCCGGACAGGGAATGGAAACACCATATATTTT
TRBV9	NA	TRBJ2-7	NA	CASSVGGSSSYEQYF	TGTGCCAGCAGCGTTGGGGGGAGCAGCTCCTACGAGCAGTACTTC
TRBV19	NA	TRBJ1-1	NA	CASSVTGGNTEAFF	TGTGCCAGTAGTGTAACGGGGGGGAACACTGAAGCTTTCTTT
TRBV6-5	NA	TRBJ2-6	TRBD1	CASSYRQGGGANVLTF	TGTGCCAGCAGTTACCGACAGGGTGGTGGGGCCAACGTCCTGACTTTC
TRBV7-7	NA	TRBJ2-2	TRBD2	CASSPSGGGNTGELFF	TGTGCCAGCAGTCCATCGGGAGGGGGGAACACCGGGGAGCTGTTTTTT
TRBV2	NA	TRBJ2-7	TRBD1	CASSVLPRTGDEQYF	TGTGCCAGCAGTGTCCTCCCCCGTACAGGGGACGAGCAGTACTTC